This TCR beta chain appears in the sequencing data of a study of cytomegalovirus exposure and HLA in healthy donors. Study-wide points: For cytomegalovirus status, the classifier reportedly gave diagnoses with high specificity and sensitivity. Confirmation was obtained in vitro that three CMV-associated chains are specific for CMV antigens. Most TCR sequences proved rare, with some public TCRs found in many donors.

Assay: immunoSEQ multiplex PCR; the TCRdb copy retains only in-frame clones and omits some. The table includes 50,000 to 80,000 clones, roughly 91% detected once. J was trimmed by 6 bases and V by 4 bases; bases with no gene match: 10. The germline gives CDR1 SGHAT, CDR2 FQNNGV. The CDR3 is 16 residues long. Concerning this clone itself: The target antigen is unknown.

Specimen: PBMCs. The V gene is TRBV11-2, the J gene TRBJ2-2, with TRBD1 matching 8 bases. The TCR sequence derives from a woman aged 18-29 years in good health and CMV-seronegative. The CDR3 DNA sequence: TGTGCCAGCAGCTCCTTACACGGACAGGGAGCCGGGGAGCTGTTTTTT. Translation: CASSSLHGQGAGELFF.